This TCR beta chain originates from a study of T cells in Graves' hyperthyroidism and ophthalmopathy. Amplified regions were TCR beta CDR3 sequences from RNA transcripts. HTBI primers were used for first-round RT-PCR of the TCR CDR3. TCRdb reprocessed the multiplex PCR reads with MiXCR, giving one entry per CDR3 protein. Of hundreds of thousands of distinct CDR3 sequences listed, roughly a quarter are singletons. Criteria for exclusion of patients were uncontrolled infection, other autoimmune disease, pregnancy or lactation. The CDR3 is 14 amino acids. Germline CDR1 is DFQATT and CDR2 is SNEGSKA (reference sequence). The V gene lost 4 bases and the J gene lost 6 bases, with 16 bases spanning the gap.

Sequencing input: blood. The chain carries TRBV20-1 and TRBJ1-5, with TRBD1 as a possible D gene (6 bases). This receptor was obtained from a woman in her thirties with Graves' ophthalmopathy. The CDR3 here is CSATSGWGAQPQHF. The CDR3 region has the DNA TGCAGTGCTACGTCAGGGTGGGGGGCTCAGCCCCAGCATTTT.